Each of the 24 T cell receptor beta chains below was sequenced from the same sample in a study of blood T cell repertoires in COVID-19 (dated by TCRdb to about 2020). To prepare the library, the immunoSEQ multiplex PCR assay was applied. This is the immuneACCESS table as TCRdb keeps it, with only in-frame sequences that have V and J called. A part of the clones is gone; compared with another copy, unresolved V genes explain less than half, and the rest is unexplained. This sample comprises 150,000 to 200,000 clones, around 87% of them detected only once. The ten largest account for less than 3.5% of the sample. Sequencing was performed on peripheral blood. These receptors came from a middle-aged man with active or convalescent COVID-19.

V gene TRBV29-1 combines with J gene TRBJ2-3; tentative D call: TRBD2 (7 bases). The CDR3 consists of 15 residues. Germline CDR1 SQVTM, CDR2 ANQGSEA. Trimming removed 1 base at V and 3 bases at J, with 14 bases between. Here the CDR3 DNA reads TGCAGCGTTGAAGTAGGAAGGGGGGGGACAGATACGCAGTATTTT. This sequence encodes CSVEVGRGGTDTQYF.

The chain combines TRBV5-6 with TRBJ1-2, with 9 bases aligning to TRBD1. The CDR3 extends over 16 amino acids. The V gene's germline CDR1 is SGHDT and CDR2 YYEEEE. The trim removed 3 bases at V and 6 bases at J, leaving 12 bases unmatched. The CDR3 spells CASSSPIQGARDGYTF. DNA for the CDR3: TGTGCCAGCAGCTCTCCGATACAGGGGGCAAGGGATGGCTACACCTTC.

The V and J genes are TRBV7-3 and TRBJ2-1, with 8 bases aligning to TRBD2. J gave up 10 bases and V 4 bases, and 6 bases lay outside the gene matches. The CDR3 has 13 residues. Germline-derived CDR1 and CDR2 are SGHTA and FQGTGA. DNA for the CDR3: TGTGCCAGCAGCTCGGGGGGGCCGGTAGAGCAGTTCTTC. Protein: CASSSGGPVEQFF. The full variable domain, in which reference TRBV7-3 and TRBJ2-1 provide the parts outside the CDR3, is GAGVSQTPSNKVTEKGKYVELRCDPISGHTALYWYRQSLGQGPEFLIYFQGTGAADDSGLPNDRFFAVRPEGSVSTLKIQRTERGDSAVYLCASSSGGPVEQFFGPGTRLTVL.

The V gene is TRBV3-1 (or the pseudogene TRBV3-2), the J gene TRBJ2-2; 8 bases line up with TRBD1. J lost 0 bases, V lost 2 bases, and 11 bases had no gene match. Germline V gives CDR1 LGHDT, CDR2 YNNKEL (reference sequence). This CDR3 spans 19 amino acids. CDR3 sequence (DNA): TGTGCCAGCAGCCAACCTTCCTCCGGGACAGGTCCGAACACCGGGGAGCTGTTTTTT. Its protein is CASSQPSSGTGPNTGELFF.

V usage is TRBV28 and J usage is TRBJ2-7; the match to TRBD1 covers 9 bases. Germline V lookup: CDR1 MDHEN, CDR2 SYDVKM. V trimming: 5 bases; J trimming: 2 bases; junction bases outside the gene matches: 7. The length of the CDR3 is 15 residues. The CDR3 DNA follows: TGTGCCAGCAGTGCACCGGGACAGGGAACCTACGAGCAGTACTTC. As protein: CASSAPGQGTYEQYF.

The CDR3 nucleotides read TGTGCCAGCATCCCGGGGCAGCCCTCCTACGAGCAGTACTTC. Translation: CASIPGQPSYEQYF. The V call is TRBV6-2 or TRBV6-3, the J call TRBJ2-7; D tentatively fits TRBD1 or TRBD2 (5 bases each). The V end was cut by 7 bases, the J end by 0 bases, with 13 bases between. Per germline, CDR1 MNHEY and CDR2 SVGEGT. The CDR3 sequence is 14 residues long.

The rearrangement links TRBV29-1 to TRBJ2-3, with TRBD2 identical over 7 bases. Trimming cost V 6 bases and J 2 bases; bases outside gene matches: 8. Germline V gene data show CDR1 as SQVTM and CDR2 as ANQGSEA. The CDR3 covers 14 residues. CDR3 amino acids: CSVPTSRATDTQYF. DNA for the CDR3: TGCAGCGTCCCGACTAGCAGGGCCACAGATACGCAGTATTTT.

The chain links TRBV4-2 to TRBJ2-3; 13 nucleotides line up with TRBD2. J was trimmed by 5 bases and V by 0 bases; bases with no gene match: 8. The germline gives CDR1 LGHNA, CDR2 YNFKEQ. The CDR3 is made up of 18 amino acids. This CDR3 reads CASSQDGGLAGRVDTQYF. The CDR3 DNA reads TGTGCCAGCAGCCAAGACGGGGGACTAGCGGGGCGGGTAGATACGCAGTATTTT.

The chain links TRBV6-6 to TRBJ1-4; D remains ambiguous. V was clipped by 6 bases and J by 0 bases, with 14 bases between them. CDR3 size: 16 residues. CDR1 is MNHNY, CDR2 SVGAGI, per germline (reference sequence). The CDR3 loop reads CASSSPASATNEKLFF. The CDR3 DNA is TGTGCCAGCAGCTCACCGGCCAGCGCAACTAATGAAAAACTGTTTTTT.

The chain has TRBV6-5 and TRBJ1-2; D unresolved. Germline V gene lookup returns CDR1 MNHEY and CDR2 SVGAGI. This CDR3 is 14 amino acids long. With 5 bases removed from V and 7 bases from J, the gap between germline ends came to 17 bases. Written as DNA, the CDR3 is TGTGCCAGCAGTCTCAATGGGCGCAGAGCTGGCTACACCTTC. This codes for CASSLNGRRAGYTF.

The rearrangement links TRBV19 to TRBJ1-1; D is unresolved. Germline-derived CDR1 and CDR2 are LNHDA and SQIVND (reference sequence). V shed 6 bases and J shed 8 bases, with 13 bases lying between them. The length of the CDR3 is 12 residues. CDR3 protein: CASSPRRLEAFF. The CDR3 nucleotides are TGTGCCAGTAGCCCCAGACGACTCGAAGCTTTCTTT.

This chain links TRBV19 with TRBJ1-1; maybe TRBD1 (6 bases). V gave up 5 bases and J gave up 5 bases, with 12 bases separating them. Looked up from germline, CDR1 is LNHDA and CDR2 is SQIVND (reference sequence). The CDR3 is 13 residues long. CDR3 sequence: CASSLQGLTEAFF. The CDR3 DNA reads as TGTGCCAGTAGTCTCCAGGGGCTGACTGAAGCTTTCTTT.

V usage is TRBV28 and J usage is TRBJ1-5; D ambiguous. Germline CDR1 reads MDHEN; CDR2 reads SYDVKM. The V end lost 6 bases, the J end lost 2 bases, and 5 bases lay between the germline ends. This CDR3 has 12 amino acids. CDR3 protein: CASRGGNQPQHF. The CDR3 nucleotides read TGTGCCAGCAGGGGAGGCAATCAGCCCCAGCATTTT.

The genes are TRBV10-2 and TRBJ1-6, with 8 bases identical to TRBD1. The V segment lost 4 bases and the J segment 3 bases; nucleotides outside the gene matches: 2. The CDR3 loop spans 15 amino acids. Germline V gives CDR1 WSHSY, CDR2 SAAADI. The CDR3 is CASSVTGGYNSPLHF. The CDR3 DNA is TGCGCCAGCAGTGTTACAGGGGGCTATAATTCACCCCTCCACTTT.

This clone was detected a few times. The chain links TRBV7-9 to TRBJ1-6; 7 bases fit TRBD1. Germline V lookup: CDR1 SEHNR, CDR2 FQNEAQ (reference sequence). V lost 7 bases to trimming and J lost 2 bases; unmatched junction nucleotides: 11. The CDR3 runs to 17 residues. The CDR3 sequence: CASNLHLGTAYNSPLHF. The CDR3 DNA is TGTGCCAGCAACCTACATTTGGGGACAGCCTATAATTCACCCCTCCACTTT.

The chain couples TRBV12-5 to TRBJ2-3, with D tentatively TRBD2 (6 bases). The CDR3 loop spans 15 amino acids. Germline V gives CDR1 LGHNT, CDR2 FRNRAP. Trimming took 1 base from V and 4 from J, leaving 12 bases between them. CDR3 in DNA: TGTGCTAGTGGTTTGGGGGGAGGTAATGCAGATACGCAGTATTTT. Translated: CASGLGGGNADTQYF.

The chain combines TRBV10-3 with TRBJ1-2; D ambiguous. Germline CDR1 and CDR2: ENHRY and SYGVKD. V was pared by 11 bases and J by 0 bases, with 19 bases between. The length of the CDR3 is 15 residues. This CDR3 is CAASTLAATNYGYTF. The DNA for the CDR3 is TGTGCCGCCTCCACCCTGGCAGCGACTAACTATGGCTACACCTTC.

This chain joins TRBV11-3 and TRBJ2-3; TRBD2 matches at 12 bases. V dropped 5 bases and J dropped 6; count of bases not matched to a gene: 3. This CDR3 has 14 residues. Germline CDR1 reads SGHNT; CDR2 reads YENEEA. The CDR3 region is CASSSGTSGDTQYF. The DNA for the CDR3 is TGTGCCAGCAGCAGCGGGACTAGCGGGGATACGCAGTATTTT.

The chain carries TRBV12-3 or TRBV12-4 and TRBJ2-7; a possible D gene is TRBD2 (6 bases). This CDR3 comprises 13 residues. V dropped 8 bases and J dropped 4 bases, with 15 bases sitting between them. The CDR3: CASRDSLDYEQYF. CDR3 DNA sequence: TGTGCCAGCCGGGACTCCCTCGATTACGAGCAGTACTTC.

The chain joins TRBV30 to TRBJ1-2; TRBD1 matches 7 bases. J lost 10 bases, V lost 2 bases, and 10 bases had no gene match. The germline V gene encodes CDR1 GTSNPN and CDR2 SVGIG (reference sequence). The CDR3 length is 13 residues. The CDR3 spells CAWSRGQGELYTF. CDR3 in DNA: TGTGCCTGGAGTCGGGGTCAGGGGGAACTCTACACCTTC.

This rearrangement joins TRBV29-1 to TRBJ1-1, with a tentative D call TRBD1 (5 bases). CDR3 length: 12 amino acids. V shed 4 bases and J shed 4 bases, with 10 bases lying between them. CDR1 is SQVTM and CDR2 is ANQGSEA in the germline V gene. CDR3 residues: CSVAGGGTEAFF. CDR3 DNA: TGCAGCGTTGCGGGGGGTGGCACTGAAGCTTTCTTT.

This clone was seen only once. This chain links TRBV19 with TRBJ1-3; 9 bases are a match to TRBD1. The CDR3 contains 15 residues. The junction had 4 bases not matched to a gene; V was cut back by 4 bases and J by 3 bases. Germline values: CDR1 LNHDA, CDR2 SQIVND (reference sequence). This CDR3 is CASSTGQGFGNTIYF. CDR3 coding DNA: TGTGCCAGTAGTACGGGACAGGGTTTTGGAAACACCATATATTTT.

The chain recombines TRBV15 with TRBJ1-5, with D possibly being TRBD1 (6 bases). Between the trimmed V and J ends, which lost 8 bases and 4 bases, there was a span of 12 bases. Germline loops: CDR1 LNHNV, CDR2 YYDKDF (reference sequence). The CDR3 extends over 13 amino acids. This CDR3 reads CATGAQGNQPQHF. DNA for the CDR3: TGTGCCACCGGGGCTCAGGGGAATCAGCCCCAGCATTTT.

The rearrangement joins TRBV9 to TRBJ1-1, with D perhaps TRBD1 (6 bases). Trimming cost V 7 bases and J 1 base, with 11 bases left between them. CDR1 and CDR2 (germline): SGDLS, YYNGEE. The CDR3 sequence is 13 residues long. The CDR3 DNA reads TGTGCCAGCGGGGACACCCCGAACACTGAAGCTTTCTTT. This encodes CASGDTPNTEAFF.